This TCR beta chain was obtained from a study of cytomegalovirus exposure and HLA in healthy donors. The trim removed 2 bases at V and 4 bases at J, leaving 10 bases unmatched. Germline CDR1 SGDLS, CDR2 YYNGEE. The CDR3 is 17 residues long. Regarding the study as a whole: The presence/absence work took it that sequencing depth was about the same across donors. The authors later found TCR association rates varying by HLA locus, with DRB1 most and HLA-C fewest.

Concerning this clone itself: No antigen is known for it.

Participants comprised healthy donors of bone marrow. The PCR had 60 Vbeta and 13 Jbeta primers. The assay was immunoSEQ multiplex PCR, and TCRdb's table has in-frame clones only and misses some. Counted here are some 200,000 clones, about 81% occurring once; the ten biggest clones make up 6% to 8%. The receptor was derived from a woman in her forties or fifties in good health and CMV-seropositive. Sequencing input: PBMCs. V gene TRBV9 combines with J gene TRBJ2-2; TRBD2 matches at 8 bases. The CDR3 DNA follows: TGTGCCAGCAGCGTCGGTAGCGGGGTTCCAACCACCGGGGAGCTGTTTTTT. Amino acid sequence: CASSVGSGVPTTGELFF.